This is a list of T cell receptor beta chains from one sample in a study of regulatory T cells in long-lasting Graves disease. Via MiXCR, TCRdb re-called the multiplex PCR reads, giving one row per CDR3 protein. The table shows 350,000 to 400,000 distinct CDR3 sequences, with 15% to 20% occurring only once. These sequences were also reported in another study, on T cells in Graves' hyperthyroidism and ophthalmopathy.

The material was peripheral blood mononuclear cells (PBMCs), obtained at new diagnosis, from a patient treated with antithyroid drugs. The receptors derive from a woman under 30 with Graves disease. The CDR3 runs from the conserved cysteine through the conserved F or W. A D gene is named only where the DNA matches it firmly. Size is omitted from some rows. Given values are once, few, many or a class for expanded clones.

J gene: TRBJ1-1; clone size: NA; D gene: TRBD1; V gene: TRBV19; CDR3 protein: CASSIAGRGPVEAFF; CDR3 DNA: TGTGCCAGTAGTATAGCCGGCAGGGGGCCGGTTGAAGCTTTCTTT
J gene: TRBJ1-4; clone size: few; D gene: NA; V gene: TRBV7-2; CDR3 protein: CASSPGHPANEKLFF; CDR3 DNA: TGTGCCAGCAGCCCAGGACATCCTGCTAATGAAAAACTGTTTTTT
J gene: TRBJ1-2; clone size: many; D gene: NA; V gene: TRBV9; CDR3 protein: CASSVDQGNYGYTF; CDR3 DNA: TGTGCCAGCAGCGTAGATCAGGGAAACTATGGCTACACCTTC
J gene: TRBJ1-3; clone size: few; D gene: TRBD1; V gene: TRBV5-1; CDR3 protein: CASGTGEHGNTIYF; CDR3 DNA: TGCGCCAGCGGAACAGGGGAGCATGGAAACACCATATATTTT
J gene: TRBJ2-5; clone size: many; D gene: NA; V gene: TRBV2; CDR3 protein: CASSELQETQYF; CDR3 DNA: TGTGCCAGCAGTGAGCTCCAAGAGACCCAGTACTTC
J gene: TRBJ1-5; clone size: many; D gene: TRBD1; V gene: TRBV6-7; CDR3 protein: CASSDRAQYAQHF; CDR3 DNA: TGTGCCAGCAGCGACAGGGCCCAATATGCCCAGCATTTT
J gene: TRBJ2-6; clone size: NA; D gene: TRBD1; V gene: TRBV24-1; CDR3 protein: CATRGGEAGANVLTF; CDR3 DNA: TGTGCCACCAGAGGGGGCGAGGCAGGGGCCAACGTCCTGACTTTC
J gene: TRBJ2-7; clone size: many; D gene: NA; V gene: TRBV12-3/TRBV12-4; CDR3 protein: CASSLMGAYEQYF; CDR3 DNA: TGTGCCAGCAGTTTAATGGGAGCCTACGAGCAGTACTTC
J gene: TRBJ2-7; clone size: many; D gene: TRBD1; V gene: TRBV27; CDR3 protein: CASSSDREAQYF; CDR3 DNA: TGTGCCAGCAGTTCCGACAGGGAAGCGCAGTACTTC
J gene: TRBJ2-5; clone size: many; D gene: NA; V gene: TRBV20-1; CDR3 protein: CSARDGMGPQETQYF; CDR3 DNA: TGCAGTGCTAGAGACGGAATGGGCCCTCAAGAGACCCAGTACTTC
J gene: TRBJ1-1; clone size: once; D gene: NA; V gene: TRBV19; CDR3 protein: CASRRGVTEAFF; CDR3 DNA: TGTGCCAGTAGAAGAGGGGTCACTGAAGCTTTCTTT
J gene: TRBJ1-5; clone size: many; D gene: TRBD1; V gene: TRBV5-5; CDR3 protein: CASSRTGHGTGNQPQHF; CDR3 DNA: TGTGCCAGCAGCCGGACAGGTCACGGGACGGGCAATCAGCCCCAGCATTTT
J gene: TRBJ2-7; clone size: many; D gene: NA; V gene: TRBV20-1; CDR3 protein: CSARDLHSFYEQYF; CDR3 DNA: TGCAGTGCTAGAGATCTTCATTCCTTTTACGAGCAGTACTTC
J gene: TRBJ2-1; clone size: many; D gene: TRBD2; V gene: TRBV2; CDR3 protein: CASSWAGGASRNEQFF; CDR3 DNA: TGTGCCAGCAGTTGGGCGGGGGGGGCGTCTCGGAATGAGCAGTTCTTC
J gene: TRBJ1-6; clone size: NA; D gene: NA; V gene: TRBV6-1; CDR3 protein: CASSGAQGSNSPLHF; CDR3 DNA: TGTGCCAGCAGTGGGGCACAGGGCTCTAATTCACCCCTCCACTTT
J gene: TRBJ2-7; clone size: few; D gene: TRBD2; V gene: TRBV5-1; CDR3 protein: CASSNERGQGEQYF; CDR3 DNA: TGCGCCAGCAGCAACGAGCGGGGGCAAGGCGAGCAGTACTTC
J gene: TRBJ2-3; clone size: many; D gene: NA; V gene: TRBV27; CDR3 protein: CASRYTGSQPTDTQYF; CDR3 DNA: TGTGCCAGCAGATATACAGGGTCCCAACCCACAGATACGCAGTATTTT
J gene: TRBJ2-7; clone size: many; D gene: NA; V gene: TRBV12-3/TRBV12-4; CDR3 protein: CASSLARPEQYF; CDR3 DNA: TGTGCCAGCAGTTTAGCGAGGCCCGAGCAGTACTTC
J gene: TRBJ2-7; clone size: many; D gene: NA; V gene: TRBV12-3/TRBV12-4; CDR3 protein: CASSLQQRAYEQYF; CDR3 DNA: TGTGCCAGCAGTTTACAACAGCGAGCCTACGAGCAGTACTTC
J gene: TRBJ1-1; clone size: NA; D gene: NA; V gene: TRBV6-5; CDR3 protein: CASSSSGGNEAFF; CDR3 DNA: TGTGCCAGCAGTTCCTCTGGGGGGAATGAAGCTTTCTTT
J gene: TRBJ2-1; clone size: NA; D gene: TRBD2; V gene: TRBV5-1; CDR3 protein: CASSSQGTSGSIEQFF; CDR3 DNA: TGCGCCAGCAGCAGCCAAGGGACTAGCGGGAGCATTGAGCAGTTCTTC
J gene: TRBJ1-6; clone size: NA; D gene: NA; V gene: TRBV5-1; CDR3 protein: CASSFLIQTSAGESSGNSPLHF; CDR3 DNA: TGCGCCAGCAGCTTCCTGATACAAACCTCTGCAGGGGAAAGTTCGGGGAATTCACCCCTCCACTTT
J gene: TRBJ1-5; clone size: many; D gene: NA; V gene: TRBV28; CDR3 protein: CASTPLGAGNNQPQHF; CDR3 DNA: TGTGCCAGCACTCCGTTAGGGGCGGGGAATAATCAGCCCCAGCATTTT
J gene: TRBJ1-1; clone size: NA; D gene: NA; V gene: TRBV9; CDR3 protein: CASSEGDWWDTEAFF; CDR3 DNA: TGTGCCAGCAGCGAGGGGGACTGGTGGGATACTGAAGCTTTCTTT
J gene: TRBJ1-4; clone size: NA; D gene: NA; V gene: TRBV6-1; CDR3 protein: CASSERRGSLLFF; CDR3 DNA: TGTGCCAGCAGTGAAAGGCGAGGGAGTCTTCTGTTTTTT
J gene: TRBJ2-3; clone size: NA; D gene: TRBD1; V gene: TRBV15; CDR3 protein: CATSRGTGGTDTQYF; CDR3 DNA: TGTGCCACCAGCAGAGGGACAGGGGGCACAGATACGCAGTATTTT
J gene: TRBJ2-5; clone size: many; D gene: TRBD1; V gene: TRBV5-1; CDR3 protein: CASSGTGTGETQYF; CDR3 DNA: TGCGCCAGCAGCGGAACCGGGACAGGGGAGACCCAGTACTTC
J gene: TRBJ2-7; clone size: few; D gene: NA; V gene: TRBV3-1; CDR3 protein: CASSTPTKQYF; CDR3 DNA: TGTGCCAGCAGCACCCCGACGAAGCAGTACTTC
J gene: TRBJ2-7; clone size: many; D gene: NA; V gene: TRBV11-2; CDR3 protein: CASSWSGGASYEQYF; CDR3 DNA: TGTGCCAGCAGCTGGAGTGGGGGGGCTTCCTACGAGCAGTACTTC
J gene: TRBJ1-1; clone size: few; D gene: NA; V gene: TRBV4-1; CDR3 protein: CASSQNRVLNTEAFF; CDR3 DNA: TGCGCCAGCAGCCAGAACAGGGTCCTCAACACTGAAGCTTTCTTT
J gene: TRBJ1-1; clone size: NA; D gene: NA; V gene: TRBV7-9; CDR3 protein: CASSLEGKGTEAFF; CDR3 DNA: TGTGCCAGCAGCTTAGAGGGAAAGGGCACTGAAGCTTTCTTT
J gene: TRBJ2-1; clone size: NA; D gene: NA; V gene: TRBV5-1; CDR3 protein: CASSLAASAYHEQFF; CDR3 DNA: TGCGCCAGCAGCTTGGCGGCTAGCGCTTACCATGAGCAGTTCTTC
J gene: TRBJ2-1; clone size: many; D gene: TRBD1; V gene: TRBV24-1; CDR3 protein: CATMDVTGGRDEQFF; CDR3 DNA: TGTGCCACCATGGACGTGACAGGGGGTCGGGATGAGCAGTTCTTC
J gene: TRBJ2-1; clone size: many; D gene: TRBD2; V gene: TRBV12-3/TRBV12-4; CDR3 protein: CASKPGLANNEQFF; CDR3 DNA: TGTGCCAGCAAGCCGGGACTAGCAAACAATGAGCAGTTCTTC
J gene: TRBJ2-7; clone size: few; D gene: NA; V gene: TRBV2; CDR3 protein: CASRNYYEQYF; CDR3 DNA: TGTGCCAGCAGGAATTATTACGAGCAGTACTTC
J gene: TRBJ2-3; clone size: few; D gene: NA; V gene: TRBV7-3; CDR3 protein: CASDLDGTDTQYF; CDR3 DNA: TGTGCCAGCGATCTCGATGGGACAGATACGCAGTATTTT
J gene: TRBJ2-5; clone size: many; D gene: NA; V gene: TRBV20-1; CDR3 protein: CSAFEGGVQETQYF; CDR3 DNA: TGCAGTGCGTTCGAAGGGGGAGTTCAAGAGACCCAGTACTTC
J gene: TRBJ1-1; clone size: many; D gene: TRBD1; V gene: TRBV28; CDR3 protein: CASSPTGGASVTEAFF; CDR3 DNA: TGTGCCAGCAGCCCAACAGGGGGCGCGTCCGTCACTGAAGCTTTCTTT
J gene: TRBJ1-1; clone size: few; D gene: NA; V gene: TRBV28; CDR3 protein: CASTRLDAFF; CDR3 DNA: TGTGCCAGCACCCGCCTTGACGCTTTCTTT
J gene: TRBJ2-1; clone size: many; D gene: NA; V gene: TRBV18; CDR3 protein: CASSPPGGSNEQFF; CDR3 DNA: TGTGCCAGCTCACCACCTGGGGGGAGCAATGAGCAGTTCTTC
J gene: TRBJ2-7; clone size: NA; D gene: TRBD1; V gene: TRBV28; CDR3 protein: CASSLPTGSYEQYF; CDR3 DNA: TGTGCCAGCAGTCTCCCGACAGGGTCCTACGAGCAGTACTTC
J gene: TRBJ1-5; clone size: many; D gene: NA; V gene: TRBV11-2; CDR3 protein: CASSLGDNSNQPQHF; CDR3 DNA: TGTGCCAGCAGCTTAGGAGACAACTCCAATCAGCCCCAGCATTTT
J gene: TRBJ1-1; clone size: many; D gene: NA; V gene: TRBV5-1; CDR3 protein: CASSLATSWNTEAFF; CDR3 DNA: TGCGCCAGCAGCTTGGCGACATCCTGGAACACTGAAGCTTTCTTT
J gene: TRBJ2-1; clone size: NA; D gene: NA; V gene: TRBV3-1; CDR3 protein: CASSRPGLGNEQFF; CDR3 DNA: TGTGCCAGCAGCCGACCCGGACTTGGCAATGAGCAGTTCTTC
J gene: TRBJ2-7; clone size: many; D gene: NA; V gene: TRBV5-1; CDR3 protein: CASSSGGAGSYEQYF; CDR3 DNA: TGCGCCAGCAGCTCCGGAGGGGCAGGCTCCTACGAGCAGTACTTC
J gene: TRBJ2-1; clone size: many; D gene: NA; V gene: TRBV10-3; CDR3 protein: CAILSGTPSYNEQFF; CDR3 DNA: TGTGCCATTCTCTCCGGGACACCTTCCTACAATGAGCAGTTCTTC
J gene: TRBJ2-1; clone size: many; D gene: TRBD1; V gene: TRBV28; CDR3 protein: CASSLLSGTGKRNEQFF; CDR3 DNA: TGTGCCAGCAGCCTCCTCTCGGGGACAGGGAAAAGAAATGAGCAGTTCTTC
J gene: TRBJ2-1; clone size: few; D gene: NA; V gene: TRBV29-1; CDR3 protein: CSSGQTYNEQFF; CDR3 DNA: TGCAGCTCTGGACAGACGTACAATGAGCAGTTCTTC
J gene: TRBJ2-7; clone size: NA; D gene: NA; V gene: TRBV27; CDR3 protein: CASSLSISYEQYF; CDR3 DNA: TGTGCCAGCAGTTTATCCATCTCCTACGAGCAGTACTTC
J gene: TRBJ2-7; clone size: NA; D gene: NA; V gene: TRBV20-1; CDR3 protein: CSASGVAFTYEQYF; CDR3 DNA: TGCAGTGCTTCTGGAGTAGCGTTCACCTACGAGCAGTACTTC
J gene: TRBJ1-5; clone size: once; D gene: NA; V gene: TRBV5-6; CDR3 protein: CASSLRVGSTYQPQHF; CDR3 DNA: TGTGCCAGCAGCTTGCGAGTCGGATCTACCTATCAGCCCCAGCATTTT